The clone carrying this TCR beta chain showed up just a few times. The antigen remains unidentified. In the original processing: Just over 95,000 TCRs per sample was the median, with a range of 23,224 to 690,600. TCRdb re-called the RACE reads through MiXCR, storing one row per CDR3 protein. Clone size and V and J calls follow TCRdb, not the original study. Here the sample spans 75,000 to 90,000 distinct CDR3 sequences, around 7.8% being singletons. This entry belongs to a study of human T cells and chemical hapten exposure. This sample's time point: patch test 1, 2 weeks after DPC sensitization. Treatment in this sample: therapeutic diphenylcyclopropenone sensitization with weekly scalp DPC. At every patch-test visit, blood was drawn before the patch test was applied. Germline trimming cut 5 bases from V and 4 bases from J; bases unmatched to any gene: 3. The CDR3 length is 14 residues. General study points: TCRs exceeding a frequency of 1 in 1000 stayed unchanged under DPC sensitization. More PT1 expanded TCRs went with higher patch test scores.

This clonotype originated in a woman aged 25 to 45 with alopecia areata. Some clones in this sample may be carry-over from other donors' samples. The chain carries TRBV12-3 or TRBV12-4 and TRBJ1-4, with TRBD1 matching 8 bases. This material consisted of whole blood, taken in connection with sensitization to the hapten diphenylcyclopropenone (DPC). In DNA, the CDR3 is TGTGCCAGCAGTCCGGGACAGGATAATGAAAAACTGTTTTTT. Translating it yields CASSPGQDNEKLFF.